Shown below are 4 T cell receptor beta chains from a single sample sequenced in a study of T cells expressing NK-cell markers. TCRdb re-called the 5' RACE reads; one entry per CDR3 protein, DNA not given. The ten top clones account for around 20%, within a sample of around 180,000 distinct CDR3 sequences. The sequencing input was blood T cells: a sorted CD56 or NKG2C T cell subset, CD4+ or CD8+ T cells, or bulk PBMC T cells (not recorded which). The receptors come from a man between 18 and 69 years old in good health.

The chain carries TRBV20-1 and TRBJ2-4; TCRdb returns TRBD2, unconfirmable since there is no DNA. The CDR3 runs to 11 residues. CDR1 and CDR2 from the germline V gene are DFQATT and SNEGSKA (reference sequence). The CDR3 spells CSARPRLAEYF.

The chain links TRBV6-1 to TRBJ2-1. The CDR3 runs 16 residues. Per the germline V gene, CDR1 is MNHNS and CDR2 is SASEGT. CDR3 sequence: CASSIARAIAYNEQFF.

The V call is TRBV28, the J call TRBJ1-4; the TCRdb D gene call, TRBD1, has no DNA to confirm it. From germline, CDR1 is MDHEN and CDR2 SYDVKM. The CDR3 is made up of 17 amino acids. This CDR3 is CASSFYDRSTTNEKLFF.

The rearrangement joins TRBV20-1 to TRBJ1-1. This CDR3 is 11 amino acids long. In germline, CDR1 is DFQATT, CDR2 SNEGSKA (reference sequence). The chain's CDR3 is CSARPYAEAFF.